This TCR beta chain was identified in a study of breast tumors, draining lymph nodes, adjacent tissues. CDR3 length: 13 amino acids. The V gene's germline CDR1 is MNHNS and CDR2 SASEGT. V gave up 5 bases and J gave up 6 bases, with 12 bases separating them. Breast cancer patients provided tissue from their axillary draining lymph nodes. About this clonotype: Its specificity is unknown. A read error may explain this, as a much larger clone is one base away.

Overall study results and limits: Tumors had less TCR diversity than lymph nodes, more than nontumor tissue.

One entry per CDR3 protein, called by TCRdb with MiXCR from the multiplex PCR reads. The sample lists roughly 130,000 distinct CDR3 sequences, 30% to 35% occurring once. The clonotype originates from a female donor with breast cancer. Some clones in this sample may be carry-over from other donors' samples. V usage is TRBV6-1 and J usage is TRBJ2-3, with D tentatively TRBD2 (6 bases). Sequences were obtained from axillary lymph node tissue. The CDR3 loop reads CASSTGLADTQYF. The CDR3 DNA sequence: TGTGCCAGCAGTACCGGCCTAGCGGATACGCAGTATTTT.